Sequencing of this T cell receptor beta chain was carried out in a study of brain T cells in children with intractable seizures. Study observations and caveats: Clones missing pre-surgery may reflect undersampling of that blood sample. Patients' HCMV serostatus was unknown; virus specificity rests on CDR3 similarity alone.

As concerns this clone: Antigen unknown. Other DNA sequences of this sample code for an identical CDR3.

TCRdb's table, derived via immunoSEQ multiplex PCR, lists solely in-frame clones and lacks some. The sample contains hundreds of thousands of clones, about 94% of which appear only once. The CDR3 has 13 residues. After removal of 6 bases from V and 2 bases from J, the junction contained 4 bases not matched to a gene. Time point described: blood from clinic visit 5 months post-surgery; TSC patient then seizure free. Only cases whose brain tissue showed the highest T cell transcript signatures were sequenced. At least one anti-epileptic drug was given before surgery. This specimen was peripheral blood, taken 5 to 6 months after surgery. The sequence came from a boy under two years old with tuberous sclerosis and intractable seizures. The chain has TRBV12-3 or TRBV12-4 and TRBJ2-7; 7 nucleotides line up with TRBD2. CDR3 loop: CASSSGLAYEQYF. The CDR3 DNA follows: TGTGCCAGCAGCTCTGGACTAGCCTACGAGCAGTACTTC.